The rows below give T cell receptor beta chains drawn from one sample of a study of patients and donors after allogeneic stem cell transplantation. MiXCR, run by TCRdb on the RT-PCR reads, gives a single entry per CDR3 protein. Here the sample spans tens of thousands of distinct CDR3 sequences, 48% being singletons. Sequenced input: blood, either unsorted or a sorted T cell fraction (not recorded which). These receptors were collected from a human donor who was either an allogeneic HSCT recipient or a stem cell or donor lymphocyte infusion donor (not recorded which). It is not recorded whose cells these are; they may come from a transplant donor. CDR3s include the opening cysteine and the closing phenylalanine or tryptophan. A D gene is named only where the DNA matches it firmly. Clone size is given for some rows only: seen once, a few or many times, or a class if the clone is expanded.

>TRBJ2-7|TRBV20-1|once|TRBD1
CSAREAGTAYEQYF
TGCAGTGCTAGAGAAGCCGGGACAGCCTACGAGCAGTACTTC
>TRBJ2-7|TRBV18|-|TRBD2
CASSPGVAGVSYEQYF
TGTGCCAGCTCACCAGGGGTTGCGGGAGTTTCCTACGAGCAGTACTTC
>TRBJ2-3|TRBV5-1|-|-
CASSTGLSTDTQYF
TGCGCCAGCAGCACCGGACTGAGCACAGATACGCAGTATTTT
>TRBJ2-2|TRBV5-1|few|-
CASSLERAGELFF
TGCGCCAGCAGCTTAGAGAGGGCCGGGGAGCTGTTTTTT
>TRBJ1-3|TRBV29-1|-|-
CSVEWGSGNTIYF
TGCAGCGTTGAGTGGGGCTCTGGAAACACCATATATTTT
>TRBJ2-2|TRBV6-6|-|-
CASSYRQDTGELFF
TGTGCCAGCAGTTACAGACAGGACACCGGGGAGCTGTTTTTT
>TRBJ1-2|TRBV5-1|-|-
CASSLRDTGGYTF
TGCGCCAGCAGCCTGAGGGATACGGGTGGCTACACCTTC
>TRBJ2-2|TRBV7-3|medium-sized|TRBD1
CASSSQGVDGELFF
TGTGCCAGCAGCTCCCAGGGGGTAGACGGGGAGCTGTTTTTT
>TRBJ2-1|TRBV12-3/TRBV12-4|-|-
CASSEGEAYNEQFF
TGTGCCAGCAGTGAGGGAGAGGCCTACAATGAGCAGTTCTTC
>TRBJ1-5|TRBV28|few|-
CASSFGFNQPQHF
TGTGCCAGCAGTTTTGGGTTCAATCAGCCCCAGCATTTT
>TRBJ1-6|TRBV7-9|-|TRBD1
CASSVGQGISYNSPLHF
TGTGCCAGCAGCGTGGGACAGGGGATCTCCTATAATTCACCCCTCCACTTT
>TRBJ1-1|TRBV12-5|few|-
CASSGTSNTEAFF
TGTGCTAGTTCCGGGACATCGAACACTGAAGCTTTCTTT
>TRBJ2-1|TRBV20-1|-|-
CSARVPGHLYNEQFF
TGCAGTGCTAGAGTGCCCGGACACCTCTACAATGAGCAGTTCTTC
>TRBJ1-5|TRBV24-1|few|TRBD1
CATSDLKQGAFQPQHF
TGTGCCACCAGTGATTTGAAGCAGGGGGCTTTTCAGCCCCAGCATTTT
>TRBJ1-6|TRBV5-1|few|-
CASRRETENSPLHF
TGCGCCAGCAGACGGGAGACAGAAAATTCACCCCTCCACTTT
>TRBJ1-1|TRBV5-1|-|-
CASSHTSPTEAFF
TGCGCCAGCAGCCATACAAGCCCCACTGAAGCTTTCTTT
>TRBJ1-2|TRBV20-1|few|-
CSARGVKDSYGYTF
TGCAGTGCTAGGGGGGTCAAGGACTCCTATGGCTACACCTTC
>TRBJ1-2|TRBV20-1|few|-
CSARPFRTDSPNYGYTF
TGCAGTGCTAGACCCTTCCGGACGGACAGTCCTAACTATGGCTACACCTTC
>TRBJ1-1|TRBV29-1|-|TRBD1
CSVTRDSKYTEAFF
TGCAGCGTTACCCGGGACAGCAAGTACACTGAAGCTTTCTTT
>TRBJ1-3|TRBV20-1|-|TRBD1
CSAAPGQGARISGNTIYF
TGCAGTGCCGCGCCGGGACAGGGGGCTAGAATCTCTGGAAACACCATATATTTT